The 10 T cell receptor beta chains given below trace back to one sample, sequenced in a study of OX40 agonist ivuxolimab in advanced cancers. The protocol used for the library was the immunoSEQ multiplex PCR assay. Held by TCRdb, this immuneACCESS table contains in-frame sequences only and omits some clones. Under half of the omission traces to an unresolved V gene where checked; the cause of the rest is unknown. The sample data list about 70,000 clones, and more than 70% of these were observed just once. Of the sample, 6% to 7.5% falls within the top ten clones. The sequenced sample was CD4+ or CD8+ T cells sorted from blood, obtained in a trial of the OX40 agonist ivuxolimab. The receptors come from an adult with an advanced solid tumor such as melanoma, head and neck, liver or kidney cancer.

This rearrangement joins TRBV29-1 to TRBJ1-4; D may be TRBD1 (5 bases). Trimming removed 6 bases from V and 7 bases from J, with 9 bases in between. This CDR3 is built from 11 residues. Germline CDR1 is SQVTM and CDR2 is ANQGSEA. The CDR3 loop reads CSVGHTEKLFF. The CDR3 DNA sequence: TGCAGCGTCGGACATACTGAAAAACTGTTTTTT.

The J gene is TRBJ2-7, the V gene TRBV7-9; 7 bases are a match to TRBD1. Germline V gene sequence: CDR1 SEHNR, CDR2 FQNEAQ (reference sequence). The CDR3 extends over 15 amino acids. V was clipped by 5 bases and J by 2 bases; unmatched bases: 9. As DNA, the CDR3 is TGTGCCAGCAGCCAAGGGGACCAGGGGGCCTACGAGCAGTACTTC. It is translated as CASSQGDQGAYEQYF.

V is TRBV7-9 and J is TRBJ1-1; D is unclear. V dropped 2 bases and J dropped 7 bases, with 8 bases sitting between them. This CDR3 has 12 amino acids. Per the germline V gene, CDR1 is SEHNR and CDR2 is FQNEAQ (reference sequence). This chain's CDR3 is CASSLKSLEAFF. In DNA form, the CDR3 reads TGTGCCAGCAGCTTAAAAAGTCTTGAAGCTTTCTTT.

This chain uses TRBV4-3 with TRBJ2-5; 7 positions agree with TRBD1. V shed 4 bases, J shed 4 bases, and the junction held 9 bases outside the gene matches. Germline CDR1 and CDR2: LGHNA and YSLEER. The CDR3 extends over 15 amino acids. The CDR3 DNA is TGCGCCAGCAGCCCCACCCCGACAGGGAGAGAGACCCAGTACTTC. It yields the protein CASSPTPTGRETQYF.

The chain joins TRBV28 to TRBJ1-4; TRBD1 matches at 8 bases. V was clipped by 1 base and J by 8 bases; unmatched bases: 6. The CDR3 is made up of 15 amino acids. CDR1 is MDHEN and CDR2 is SYDVKM in the germline V gene. Written as DNA, the CDR3 is TGTGCCAGCAGTTTATCTGGACAGGGTGCCGAAAAACTGTTTTTT. Amino acid sequence: CASSLSGQGAEKLFF.

The chain has TRBV6-5 and TRBJ2-3; 10 bases fit TRBD2. Germline-derived CDR1 and CDR2 are MNHEY and SVGAGI. The CDR3 runs to 14 residues. The trim removed 8 bases at V and 4 bases at J, leaving 6 bases unmatched. CDR3 nucleotides: TGTGCCAGCTCGACTAGCGGGTCACCAGATACGCAGTATTTT. Protein: CASSTSGSPDTQYF.

The chain uses TRBV7-6 and TRBJ2-2; weak D call: TRBD1 (6 bases). V dropped 6 bases and J dropped 2 bases, with 10 bases sitting between them. The CDR3 length is 14 residues. Looked up from germline, CDR1 is SGHVS and CDR2 is FNYEAQ. In DNA form, the CDR3 reads TGTGCCAGCAGTCGGACAGCAAACACCGGGGAGCTGTTTTTT. Residues: CASSRTANTGELFF.

J is TRBJ2-3 and V is TRBV5-4; 8 bases align to TRBD2. The ends lost 1 base at V and 0 bases at J; junction bases unmatched: 4. CDR1 and CDR2 (germline): SGHNT, YYREEE (reference sequence). There are 16 residues in the CDR3. Here the CDR3 DNA reads TGTGCCAGCAGCTTGCGTGCGGGGGGCAGCACAGATACGCAGTATTTT. Translating it yields CASSLRAGGSTDTQYF.

The chain joins TRBV11-2 to TRBJ2-1, with D perhaps given as TRBD1 or TRBD2 (5 bases each). The CDR3 loop spans 16 amino acids. V was cut by 7 bases and J by 2 bases, with 18 bases left in between. The germline V gene has CDR1 SGHAT and CDR2 FQNNGV. CDR3 nucleotides: TGTGCCAGCACCCTCCAGGGAGCGACTACCTACAATGAGCAGTTCTTC. Amino acids: CASTLQGATTYNEQFF.

This clone was detected only a few times. V usage is TRBV27 and J usage is TRBJ1-1; 10 bases match TRBD1. The CDR3 runs 15 residues. Germline CDR1 reads MNHEY; CDR2 reads SMNVEV (reference sequence). V lost 5 bases, J lost 1 base, and 4 bases stayed unmatched. CDR3 amino acids: CASSPGDRGNTEAFF. The CDR3 DNA reads as TGTGCCAGCAGTCCTGGGGACAGGGGGAACACTGAAGCTTTCTTT.